These 23 T cell receptor beta chains came from one sample sequenced in a study of T cell clones after liver transplantation. Assay: immunoSEQ multiplex PCR; the TCRdb copy retains only in-frame clones and omits some. This table holds fewer than 25,000 clones, approximately 88% found once. This material consisted of CD8+ T cells from blood, taken before liver transplant. All receptors derive from a human donor who received a liver transplant.

The chain couples TRBV13 to TRBJ2-3, with no clear D. CDR1 is PRHDT, CDR2 FYEKMQ, per germline (reference sequence). There are 16 residues in the CDR3. V was shortened by 3 bases and J by 5 bases, with 18 bases between the two germline ends. CDR3 sequence: CASSFGPDPWGDTQYF. The CDR3 DNA sequence: TGTGCCAGCAGCTTCGGACCGGACCCATGGGGAGATACGCAGTATTTT.

In its sample, this clone was seen once. The chain couples TRBV27 to TRBJ2-7, with TRBD2 matching over 7 bases. Germline assignment: CDR1 MNHEY and CDR2 SMNVEV (reference sequence). This CDR3 is built from 15 residues. V was clipped by 0 bases and J by 2 bases; unmatched bases: 4. Written as DNA, the CDR3 is TGTGCCAGCAGTTTATCAAGCGGGAAGGCCTACGAGCAGTACTTC. Translating it yields CASSLSSGKAYEQYF.

The J gene is TRBJ1-1, the V gene TRBV19, with D possibly TRBD1 on 6 matching bases. Per germline, CDR1 LNHDA and CDR2 SQIVND (reference sequence). Trimming cost V 6 bases and J 3 bases, with 11 bases left between them. The CDR3 loop spans 13 amino acids. DNA for the CDR3: TGTGCCAGTAGCCTTACAGGGTACACTGAAGCTTTCTTT. Encoded protein: CASSLTGYTEAFF.

This clone was observed a single time. This chain uses TRBV27 with TRBJ2-1; possibly TRBD1 or TRBD2 for D (6 bases each). The CDR3 length is 15 residues. Germline loops: CDR1 MNHEY, CDR2 SMNVEV (reference sequence). Trimming cost V 3 bases and J 7 bases, with 16 bases left between them. CDR3 sequence: CASSLMGARGNEQFF. CDR3 nucleotide sequence: TGTGCCAGCAGTTTGATGGGGGCTCGGGGGAATGAGCAGTTCTTC.

The rearrangement links TRBV6-4 to TRBJ1-1; D call uncertain. The germline V and J ends were trimmed by 9 bases and 4 bases, with 15 bases remaining between them. The germline V gene encodes CDR1 MRHNA and CDR2 SNTAGT. This CDR3 region has 13 residues. CDR3 loop: CARYRRGFTEAFF. CDR3 nucleotide sequence: TGTGCCAGATATCGCCGGGGTTTCACTGAAGCTTTCTTT.

CDR3 residues: CASSIVPILGTINEQYF. CDR3 in DNA: TGTGCCAGTAGTATAGTCCCTATCCTAGGAACGATCAACGAGCAGTACTTC. The chain recombines TRBV19 with TRBJ2-5; no reliable D call. With the DNA end fitting TRBJ2-7 better, the J assignment may be wrong. Germline CDR1 reads LNHDA; CDR2 reads SQIVND (reference sequence). CDR3 size: 17 residues.

This sequence joins TRBV11-2 and TRBJ2-2, with no clear D. Between the trimmed V and J ends, which lost 1 base and 6 bases, there was a span of 9 bases. Germline loops: CDR1 SGHAT, CDR2 FQNNGV. This CDR3 spans 14 amino acids. CDR3 nucleotides: TGTGCCAGCAGCTTAGGTCGGACGCCCGGGGAGCTGTTTTTT. It encodes CASSLGRTPGELFF.

This chain links TRBV4-3 with TRBJ2-1; TRBD2 agrees at 9 bases. The CDR3 has 16 amino acids. From germline, CDR1 is LGHNA and CDR2 YSLEER. The junction had 6 bases not matched to a gene; V was cut back by 0 bases and J by 6 bases. The chain's CDR3 is CASSQDRGRGVNEQFF. DNA for the CDR3: TGCGCCAGCAGCCAAGACCGCGGGAGGGGTGTCAATGAGCAGTTCTTC.

The V gene is TRBV28, the J gene TRBJ2-7; perhaps TRBD2 as D (6 bases). Germline V gene sequence: CDR1 MDHEN, CDR2 SYDVKM. The CDR3 contains 16 residues. Trimming removed 6 bases at V and 1 base at J, with 19 bases between. The CDR3 DNA reads TGTGCCAGCAGCCCGACCGGGACTTGGGGGTCCTACGAGCAGTACTTC. Translation: CASSPTGTWGSYEQYF.

This rearrangement joins TRBV7-8 to TRBJ2-1; TRBD2 aligns across 16 bases. The J segment lost 7 bases and the V segment lost 3 bases, leaving 3 bases of the junction unmatched. The CDR3 has 16 residues. Germline V gene data show CDR1 as SGHVS and CDR2 as FQNEAQ. CDR3 coding DNA: TGTGCCAGCAGCTTGGGACTAGCGGGAGGGACTAATGAGCAGTTCTTC. It translates to CASSLGLAGGTNEQFF.

The chain combines TRBV7-3 with TRBJ1-1; perhaps TRBD1 as D (5 bases). V lost 2 bases, J lost 0 bases, and 7 bases lay in between. The CDR3 loop spans 14 amino acids. Per germline, CDR1 SGHTA and CDR2 FQGTGA. The CDR3 spells CASSLGGLNTEAFF. The CDR3 DNA reads TGTGCCAGCAGCTTAGGGGGACTGAACACTGAAGCTTTCTTT.

In this sample, this clone turned up a few times. CDR3 amino acids: CASRASGRRADTQYF. DNA for the CDR3: TGTGCCAGCAGAGCTAGCGGGAGGAGGGCGGATACGCAGTATTTT. The genes are TRBV7-3 and TRBJ2-3; TRBD2 agrees at 11 bases. Trimming removed 6 bases from V and 6 bases from J; junction bases left unmatched: 8. The CDR3 sequence is 15 residues long. Per the germline V gene, CDR1 is SGHTA and CDR2 is FQGTGA.

The gene calls are TRBV19 and TRBJ1-5; D is perhaps TRBD1 (6 bases). V lost 2 bases and J lost 3, with 17 bases in between. The CDR3 runs 17 residues. Germline values: CDR1 LNHDA, CDR2 SQIVND (reference sequence). CDR3 residues: CASSISPKRQANQPQHF. The CDR3 DNA reads TGTGCCAGTAGTATATCCCCAAAAAGACAGGCCAATCAGCCCCAGCATTTT.

V gene TRBV19 combines with J gene TRBJ2-7; no firm D call. Trimming removed 6 bases at V and 0 bases at J, with 15 bases between. Germline CDR1 is LNHDA and CDR2 is SQIVND (reference sequence). The CDR3 spans 15 residues. The DNA of the CDR3 is TGTGCCAGTAGCCATACTGTAGGAATCTCCTACGAGCAGTACTTC. Translating it yields CASSHTVGISYEQYF.

This chain joins TRBV27 and TRBJ2-7; TRBD1 is a possible D gene (5 bases). The CDR3 is 13 amino acids. The ends were cut back, 2 bases at V and 4 bases at J, with 9 bases in the middle. CDR1 is MNHEY, CDR2 SMNVEV, per germline (reference sequence). The CDR3 is CASSLLWTYEQYF. The CDR3 bases are TGTGCCAGCAGTTTACTATGGACATACGAGCAGTACTTC.

This clone was detected a few times. The J gene is TRBJ2-7, the V gene TRBV7-9; 8 bases agree with TRBD1. V was pared by 3 bases and J by 3 bases, with 7 bases of the junction left unmatched. The CDR3 contains 15 residues. Germline loops: CDR1 SEHNR, CDR2 FQNEAQ (reference sequence). The CDR3 spells CASSFLDRGLYEQYF. The CDR3 DNA reads TGTGCCAGCAGCTTCCTAGACAGGGGCCTCTACGAGCAGTACTTC.

This rearrangement joins TRBV27 to TRBJ1-1; possible D gene TRBD1, 6 bases. V was shortened by 5 bases and J by 4 bases, with 17 bases between the two germline ends. The length of the CDR3 is 15 residues. Germline V gives CDR1 MNHEY, CDR2 SMNVEV (reference sequence). CDR3 in amino acids: CASSEFGGRGTEAFF. Here the CDR3 DNA reads TGTGCCAGCAGTGAGTTCGGGGGGCGCGGCACTGAAGCTTTCTTT.

This chain connects TRBV14 to TRBJ2-1; D not resolved. Per germline, CDR1 SGHDN and CDR2 FVKESK. V gave up 1 base and J gave up 10 bases, with 11 bases separating them. The CDR3 contains 13 residues. The CDR3 loop reads CASSQGPRREQFF. The CDR3 bases are TGTGCCAGCAGCCAAGGGCCTCGCCGGGAGCAGTTCTTC.

The chain employs TRBV30 and TRBJ2-1; perhaps TRBD2 as D (6 bases). Germline lookup yields CDR1 GTSNPN and CDR2 SVGIG (reference sequence). V lost 5 bases and J lost 0, with 11 bases in between. CDR3 size: 14 residues. The CDR3 bases are TGTGCCTGGGGGACTCGCAGCTCCTACAATGAGCAGTTCTTC. The encoded protein is CAWGTRSSYNEQFF.

This chain joins TRBV28 and TRBJ2-7; TRBD1 matches 7 bases. CDR1 is MDHEN and CDR2 is SYDVKM in the germline V gene. The CDR3 runs 14 residues. With V trimmed by 6 bases and J by 3 bases, 8 bases remained unmatched. This chain's CDR3 is CASRIGTEIYEQYF. CDR3 DNA sequence: TGTGCCAGCAGAATTGGGACAGAAATCTACGAGCAGTACTTC. Full variable domain (outside the CDR3, taken from reference TRBV28 and TRBJ2-7): DVKVTQSSRYLVKRTGEKVFLECVQDMDHENMFWYRQDPGLGLRLIYFSYDVKMKEKGDIPEGYSVSREKKERFSLILESASTNQTSMYLCASRIGTEIYEQYFGPGTRLTVT.

The chain recombines TRBV5-1 with TRBJ2-7; unclear D gene. The CDR3 is made up of 13 amino acids. The germline V and J ends were trimmed by 3 bases and 5 bases, with 12 bases remaining between them. Germline loops: CDR1 SGHRS, CDR2 YFSETQ. CDR3 in DNA: TGCGCCAGCAGCTATAGTCCCGTGAACGAGCAGTACTTC. Amino acids: CASSYSPVNEQYF.

The chain recombines TRBV27 with TRBJ2-2; tentatively, D is TRBD1 or TRBD2 (5 bases each). V was cut by 2 bases and J by 4 bases, with 11 bases left in between. The length of the CDR3 is 15 residues. Germline CDR1 is MNHEY and CDR2 is SMNVEV (reference sequence). CDR3 amino acids: CASSLGGWATGELFF. The CDR3 nucleotides are TGTGCCAGCAGTTTAGGGGGATGGGCCACCGGGGAGCTGTTTTTT.

The chain couples TRBV28 to TRBJ2-1; D is perhaps TRBD2 (6 bases). V lost 2 bases and J lost 4, with 12 bases in between. The CDR3 has 15 amino acids. CDR1 is MDHEN and CDR2 is SYDVKM in the germline V gene. The CDR3 sequence: CASSLTERVYNEQFF. For the CDR3, the DNA is TGTGCCAGCAGTTTAACCGAGCGGGTTTACAATGAGCAGTTCTTC. The whole variable domain, remainder taken from reference TRBV28 and TRBJ2-1, is DVKVTQSSRYLVKRTGEKVFLECVQDMDHENMFWYRQDPGLGLRLIYFSYDVKMKEKGDIPEGYSVSREKKERFSLILESASTNQTSMYLCASSLTERVYNEQFFGPGTRLTVL.